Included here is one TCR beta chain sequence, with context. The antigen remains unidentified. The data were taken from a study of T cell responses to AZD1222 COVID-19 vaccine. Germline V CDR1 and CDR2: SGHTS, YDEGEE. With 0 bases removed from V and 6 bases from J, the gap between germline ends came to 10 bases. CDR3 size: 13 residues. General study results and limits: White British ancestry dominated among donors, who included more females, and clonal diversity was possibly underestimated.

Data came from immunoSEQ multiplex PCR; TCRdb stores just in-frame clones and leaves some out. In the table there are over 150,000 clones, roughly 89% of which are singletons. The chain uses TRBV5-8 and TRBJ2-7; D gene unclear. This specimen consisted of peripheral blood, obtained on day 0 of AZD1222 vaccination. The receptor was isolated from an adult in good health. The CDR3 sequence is CASSLGRVPEQYF. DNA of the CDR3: TGTGCCAGCAGCTTGGGTAGGGTCCCCGAGCAGTACTTC.